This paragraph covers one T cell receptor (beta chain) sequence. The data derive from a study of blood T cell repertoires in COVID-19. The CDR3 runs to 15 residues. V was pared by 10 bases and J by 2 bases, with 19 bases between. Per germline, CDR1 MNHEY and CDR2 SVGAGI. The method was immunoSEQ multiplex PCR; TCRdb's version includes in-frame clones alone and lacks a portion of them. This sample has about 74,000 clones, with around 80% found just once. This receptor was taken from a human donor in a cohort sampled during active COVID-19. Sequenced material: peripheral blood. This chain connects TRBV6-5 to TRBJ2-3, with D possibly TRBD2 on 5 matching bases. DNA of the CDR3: TGTGCCACCAATCCCGAAAGCGGCCTCACAGATACGCAGTATTTT. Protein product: CATNPESGLTDTQYF.